This T cell receptor (beta chain) was sequenced during a study of OX40 agonist ivuxolimab in advanced cancers. Study-wide background: A mean age of roughly 66 years, range about 20 to 79, was recorded, and about 83% were male.

The CDR3 runs to 15 residues. The repertoire was sequenced with immunoSEQ multiplex PCR; TCRdb's copy has only in-frame clones and lacks some. Counted here are 50,000 to 75,000 clones, around four fifths occurring once; the ten biggest clones make up roughly 9.2%. The TCR originated in an adult with an advanced solid tumor such as melanoma, head and neck, liver or kidney cancer. The chain combines TRBV21-1 with TRBJ2-7. TRBV21-1 constitutes a pseudogene. The sample was CD4+ or CD8+ T cells sorted from blood, taken in a trial of the OX40 agonist ivuxolimab. CDR3 DNA sequence: TGTGCCAGCAGCAAAGCAAGGGAACGAGACTACGAGCAGTACTTC. The encoded protein is CASSKARERDYEQYF.